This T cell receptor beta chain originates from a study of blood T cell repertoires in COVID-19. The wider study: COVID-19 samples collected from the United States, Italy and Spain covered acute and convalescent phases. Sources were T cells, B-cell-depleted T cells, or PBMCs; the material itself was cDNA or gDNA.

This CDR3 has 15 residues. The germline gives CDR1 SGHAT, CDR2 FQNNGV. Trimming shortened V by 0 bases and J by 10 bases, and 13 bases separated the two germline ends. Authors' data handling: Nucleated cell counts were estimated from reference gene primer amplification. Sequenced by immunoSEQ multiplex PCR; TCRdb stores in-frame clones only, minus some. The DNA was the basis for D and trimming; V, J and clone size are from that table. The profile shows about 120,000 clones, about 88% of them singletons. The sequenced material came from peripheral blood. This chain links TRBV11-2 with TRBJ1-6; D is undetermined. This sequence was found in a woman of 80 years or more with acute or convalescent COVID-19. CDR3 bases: TGTGCCAGCAGCTTAGAGGGCAACCCTTCCTCACCCCTCCACTTT. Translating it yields CASSLEGNPSSPLHF.